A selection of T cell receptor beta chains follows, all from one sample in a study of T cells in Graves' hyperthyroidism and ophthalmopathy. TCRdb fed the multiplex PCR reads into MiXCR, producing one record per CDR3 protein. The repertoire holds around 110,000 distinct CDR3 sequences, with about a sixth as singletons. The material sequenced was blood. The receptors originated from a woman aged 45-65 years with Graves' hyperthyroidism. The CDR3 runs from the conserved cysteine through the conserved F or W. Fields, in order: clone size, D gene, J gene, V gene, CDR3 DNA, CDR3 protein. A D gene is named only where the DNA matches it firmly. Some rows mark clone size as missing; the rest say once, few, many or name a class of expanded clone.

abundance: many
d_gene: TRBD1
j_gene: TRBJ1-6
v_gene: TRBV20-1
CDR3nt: TGCAGTGCTAGAGATTCAGGGGGCGAGGGTTCACCCCTCCACTTT
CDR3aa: CSARDSGGEGSPLHF

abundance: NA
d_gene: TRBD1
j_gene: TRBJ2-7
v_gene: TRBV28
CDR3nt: TGTGCCAGCAGACCCAGGGGGGGACAGGGGAACCACGAGCAGTACTTC
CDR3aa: CASRPRGGQGNHEQYF

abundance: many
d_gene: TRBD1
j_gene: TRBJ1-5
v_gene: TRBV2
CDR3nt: TGTGCCAGCAGAGAAGACAGGGGCGGTCAGCCCCAGCATTTT
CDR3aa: CASREDRGGQPQHF

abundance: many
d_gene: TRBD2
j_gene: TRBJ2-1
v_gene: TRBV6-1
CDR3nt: TGTGCCAGCAGGGCCGGGACTAGCGCCTTGCAGTTCTTC
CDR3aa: CASRAGTSALQFF

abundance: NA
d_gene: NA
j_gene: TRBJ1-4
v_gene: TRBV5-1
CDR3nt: TGCGCCAGCAGCTTGGGCGGGCTCGCTAATGAAAAACTGTTTTTT
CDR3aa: CASSLGGLANEKLFF

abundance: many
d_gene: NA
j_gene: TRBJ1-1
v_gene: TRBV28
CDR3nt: TGTGCCAGCAGTGCGGAGACAGTTACTCGCTCGGCTTTCTTT
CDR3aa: CASSAETVTRSAFF

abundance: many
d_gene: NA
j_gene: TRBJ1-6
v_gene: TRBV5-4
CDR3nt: TGTGCCAGCAGCTTGGCTCAGGGGACGAATTCACCCCTCCACTTT
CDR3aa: CASSLAQGTNSPLHF

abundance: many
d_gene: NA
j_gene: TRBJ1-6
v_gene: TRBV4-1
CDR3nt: TGCGCCAGCAGCCAAGAGGCATATTCACCCCTCCACTTT
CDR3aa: CASSQEAYSPLHF

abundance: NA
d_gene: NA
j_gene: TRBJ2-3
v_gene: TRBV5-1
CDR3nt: TGCGCCAGCAGCGACGTTAAAGGGTCGTGGAGCACAGATACGCAGTATTTT
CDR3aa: CASSDVKGSWSTDTQYF

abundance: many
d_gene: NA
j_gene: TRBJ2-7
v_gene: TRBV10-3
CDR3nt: TGTGCCATCAGTGAGGGGGGGGCATCCTACGAGCAGTACTTC
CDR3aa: CAISEGGASYEQYF

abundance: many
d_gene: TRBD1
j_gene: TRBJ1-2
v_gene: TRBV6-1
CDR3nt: TGTGCCAGCAGACACCGGGACAGGGTCGATGGCTACACCTTC
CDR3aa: CASRHRDRVDGYTF

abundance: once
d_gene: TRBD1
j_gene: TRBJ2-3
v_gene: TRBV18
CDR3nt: TGTGCCAGCTCACCAACGGCAGGGGGCTCCGAGACTTCGTTGGATACGCAGTATTTT
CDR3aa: CASSPTAGGSETSLDTQYF

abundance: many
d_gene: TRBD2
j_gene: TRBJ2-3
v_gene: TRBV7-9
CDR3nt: TGTGCCAGCAGCTTAGTCGGGGGGGACACAGATACGCAGTATTTT
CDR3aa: CASSLVGGDTDTQYF

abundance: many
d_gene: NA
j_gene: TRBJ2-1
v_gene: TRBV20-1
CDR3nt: TGCAGTGCTACGTGGGCAGGGGTCTACAATGAGCAGTTCTTC
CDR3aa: CSATWAGVYNEQFF

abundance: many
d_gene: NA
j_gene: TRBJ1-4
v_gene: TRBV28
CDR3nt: TGTGCCAGCAGTTCACCCGGGGCCCTGGGGGAAAAACTGTTTTTT
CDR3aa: CASSSPGALGEKLFF

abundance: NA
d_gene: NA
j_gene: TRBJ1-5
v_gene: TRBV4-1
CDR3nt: TGCGCCAGCAGCCTGGGGAGTAGCAATCAGCCCCAGCATTTT
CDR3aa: CASSLGSSNQPQHF

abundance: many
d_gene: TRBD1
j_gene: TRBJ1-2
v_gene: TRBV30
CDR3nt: TGTGCCTGGATGGACAGGGACGGCTACACCTTC
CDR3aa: CAWMDRDGYTF

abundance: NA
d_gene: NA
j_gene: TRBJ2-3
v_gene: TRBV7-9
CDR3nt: TGTGCCAGCAGCTTTAGCGGAGACAGCACAGATACGCAGTATTTT
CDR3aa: CASSFSGDSTDTQYF

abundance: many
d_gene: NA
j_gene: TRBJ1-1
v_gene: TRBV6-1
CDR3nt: TGTGCCAGCAGTGCTCAGAGCCTGAACACTGAAGCTTTCTTT
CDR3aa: CASSAQSLNTEAFF

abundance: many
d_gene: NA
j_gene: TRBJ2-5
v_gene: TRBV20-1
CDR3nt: TGCAGTGCTGGACAAGAGACCCAGTACTTC
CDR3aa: CSAGQETQYF

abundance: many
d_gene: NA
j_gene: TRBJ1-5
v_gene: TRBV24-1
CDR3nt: TGTGCCACCAGTGATTTGAGGAATTACAATCAGCCCCAGCATTTT
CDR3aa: CATSDLRNYNQPQHF

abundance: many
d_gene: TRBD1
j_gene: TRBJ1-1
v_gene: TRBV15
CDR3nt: TGTGCCACCAGCAGAGGACAGGGGGCAAGGGGGGCTTTCTTT
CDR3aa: CATSRGQGARGAFF

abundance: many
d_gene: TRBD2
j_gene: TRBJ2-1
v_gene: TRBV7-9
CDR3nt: TGTGCCAGCAGCCCGCTAGCGGGAGGTCGGGATGAGCAGTTCTTC
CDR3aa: CASSPLAGGRDEQFF